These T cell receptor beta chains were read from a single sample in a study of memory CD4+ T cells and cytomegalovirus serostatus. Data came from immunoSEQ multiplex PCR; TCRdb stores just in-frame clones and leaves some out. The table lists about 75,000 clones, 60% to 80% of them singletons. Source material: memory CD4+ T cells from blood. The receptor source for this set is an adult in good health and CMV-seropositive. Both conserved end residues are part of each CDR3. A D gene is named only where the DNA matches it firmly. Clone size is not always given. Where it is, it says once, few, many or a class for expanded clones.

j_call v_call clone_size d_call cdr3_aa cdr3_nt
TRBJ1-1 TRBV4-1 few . CASSQDVGYTEAFF TGCGCCAGCAGCCAAGACGTAGGGTACACTGAAGCTTTCTTT
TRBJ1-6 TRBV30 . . CAWRLAGGNSPLHF TGTGCCTGGAGACTAGCAGGAGGTAATTCACCCCTCCACTTT
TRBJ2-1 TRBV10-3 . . CAISEIGSGNNEQFF TGTGCCATCAGTGAGATAGGTAGCGGAAACAATGAGCAGTTCTTC
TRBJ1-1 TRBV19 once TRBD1 CASSRTGATTGAEAFF TGTGCCAGTAGTAGGACAGGGGCCACCACGGGTGCTGAAGCTTTCTTT
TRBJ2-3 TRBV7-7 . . CASSLGGGITSTDTQYF TGTGCCAGCAGCTTAGGCGGGGGCATCACTAGCACAGATACGCAGTATTTT
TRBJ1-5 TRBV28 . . CASSYSNQPQHF TGTGCCAGCAGTTATAGCAATCAGCCCCAGCATTTT
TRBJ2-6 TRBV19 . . CASKMGSGANVLTF TGTGCCAGTAAGATGGGCTCTGGGGCCAACGTCCTGACTTTC
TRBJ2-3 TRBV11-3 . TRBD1 CASSPIDRGVTDTQYF TGTGCCAGCAGCCCCATCGACAGGGGCGTCACAGATACGCAGTATTTT
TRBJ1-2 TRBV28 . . CASSPDSNYGYTF TGTGCCAGCAGCCCAGACAGTAACTATGGCTACACCTTC
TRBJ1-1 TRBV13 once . CASSPVGVWAEAFF TGTGCCAGCAGCCCCGTGGGGGTTTGGGCTGAAGCTTTCTTT
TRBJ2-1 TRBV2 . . CALRREQFF TGTGCCCTCCGGCGTGAGCAGTTCTTC
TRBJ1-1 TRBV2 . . CASRLAEVVTEAFF TGTGCCAGCAGACTAGCCGAGGTGGTCACTGAAGCTTTCTTT
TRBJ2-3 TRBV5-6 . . CASSPDWGSSEFTDTQYF TGTGCCAGCAGCCCGGACTGGGGGTCTAGCGAGTTCACAGATACGCAGTATTTT
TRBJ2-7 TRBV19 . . CASSVGTGGYEQYF TGTGCCAGTAGTGTAGGGACCGGTGGTTACGAGCAGTACTTC
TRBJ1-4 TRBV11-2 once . CASSLDTGGKLFF TGTGCCAGCAGCTTAGATACTGGCGGAAAACTGTTTTTT
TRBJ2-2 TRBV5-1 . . CASRPNTGELFF TGCGCCAGCAGACCTAACACCGGGGAGCTGTTTTTT
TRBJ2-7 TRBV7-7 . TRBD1 CASSPPQGDSSYEQYF TGTGCTAGCAGCCCCCCTCAGGGGGACAGCTCCTACGAGCAGTACTTC
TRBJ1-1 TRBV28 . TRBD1 CASSALTGPEAFF TGTGCCAGCAGTGCCCTGACAGGGCCTGAAGCTTTCTTT
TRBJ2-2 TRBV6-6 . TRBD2 CASIGAGGDTGELFF TGTGCCAGCATTGGGGCGGGGGGAGACACCGGGGAGCTGTTTTTT
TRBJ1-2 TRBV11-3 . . CASSLTAGNYGYTF TGTGCCAGCAGCTTAACCGCGGGGAACTATGGCTACACCTTC
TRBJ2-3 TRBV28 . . CASSLGGAGDTQYF TGTGCCAGCAGTTTAGGGGGGGCGGGAGATACGCAGTATTTT
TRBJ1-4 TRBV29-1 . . CSASHGVVEKLFF TGCAGCGCCTCTCATGGGGTAGTAGAAAAACTGTTTTTT
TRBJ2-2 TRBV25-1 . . CASSWTENTGELFF TGTGCCAGCAGTTGGACAGAGAACACCGGGGAGCTGTTTTTT
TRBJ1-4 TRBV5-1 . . CASSLTGFATNEKLFF TGCGCCAGCAGCTTAACAGGGTTCGCAACTAATGAAAAACTGTTTTTT
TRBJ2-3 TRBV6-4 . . CASSVEFTDTQYF TGTGCCAGCAGTGTAGAGTTCACAGATACGCAGTATTTT
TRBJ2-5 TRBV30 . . CAWSGGLQETQYF TGTGCCTGGAGCGGGGGACTCCAAGAGACCCAGTACTTC
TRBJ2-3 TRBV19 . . CASSTQGGTQYF TGTGCCAGTAGTACCCAGGGTGGTACGCAGTATTTT
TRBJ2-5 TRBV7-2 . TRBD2 CASSQGGAGGYPGTQYF TGTGCCAGCAGCCAAGGGGGAGCGGGAGGATATCCAGGGACCCAGTACTTC
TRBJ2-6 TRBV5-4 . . CASSLKGAGANVLTF TGTGCCAGCAGCTTGAAAGGGGCTGGGGCCAACGTCCTGACTTTC
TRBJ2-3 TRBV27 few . CATHLLSSTDTQYF TGTGCCACCCACCTTCTATCTAGCACAGATACGCAGTATTTT
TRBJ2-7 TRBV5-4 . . CASSSGGQWVHEQYF TGTGCCAGCAGCTCCGGAGGCCAGTGGGTCCACGAGCAGTACTTC
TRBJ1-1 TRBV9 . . CASSVQGNTEAFF TGTGCCAGCAGCGTCCAGGGGAACACTGAAGCTTTCTTT
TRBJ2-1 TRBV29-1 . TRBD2 CSVSQTSELNEQFF TGCAGCGTTTCCCAGACTAGCGAGTTAAATGAGCAGTTCTTC
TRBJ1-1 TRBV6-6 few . CASSPSGEAFF TGTGCCAGCAGTCCCTCGGGTGAAGCTTTCTTT
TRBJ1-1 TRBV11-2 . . CASSGTYREGRLAFF TGTGCCAGCAGCGGAACCTACAGGGAGGGGCGATTAGCTTTCTTT
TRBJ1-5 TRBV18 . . CASSPAGMSNQPQHF TGTGCCAGCTCACCGGCAGGGATGAGCAATCAGCCCCAGCATTTT
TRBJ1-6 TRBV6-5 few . CASSYGRSYNSPLHF TGTGCCAGCAGTTACGGGCGCTCCTATAATTCACCCCTCCACTTT
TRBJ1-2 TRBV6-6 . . CASSSLADNYGYTF TGTGCCAGCAGTTCCTTGGCGGATAACTATGGCTACACCTTC
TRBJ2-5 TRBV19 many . CASNSGAEETQYF TGTGCCAGTAACTCCGGGGCCGAAGAGACCCAGTACTTC
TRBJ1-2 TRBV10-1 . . CASSNAGFNYGYTF TGCGCCAGCAGTAACGCTGGGTTTAACTATGGCTACACCTTC
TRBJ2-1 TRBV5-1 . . CASSLAVQGGNEQFF TGCGCCAGCAGCTTGGCGGTGCAGGGGGGCAATGAGCAGTTCTTC
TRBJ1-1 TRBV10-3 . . CAISFDRRTEAFF TGTGCCATCAGTTTTGACAGGCGGACTGAAGCTTTCTTT
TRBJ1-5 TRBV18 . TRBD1 CASSPGTGNNQPQHF TGTGCCAGCTCACCAGGGACAGGGAACAATCAGCCCCAGCATTTT
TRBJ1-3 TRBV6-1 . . CASSYPLGATIYF TGTGCCAGCAGCTACCCATTAGGTGCCACCATATATTTT
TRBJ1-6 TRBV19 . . CASSVDRHSPLHF TGTGCCAGTAGTGTCGACAGACATTCACCCCTCCACTTT
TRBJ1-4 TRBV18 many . CASSSDGNEKLFF TGTGCCAGCTCATCGGACGGGAATGAAAAACTGTTTTTT
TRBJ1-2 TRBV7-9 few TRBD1 CASADRAGGYTF TGTGCCAGCGCGGACAGGGCGGGTGGCTACACCTTC
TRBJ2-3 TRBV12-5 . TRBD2 CASGLVLSQTSGAGRADTQYF TGTGCTAGTGGTTTGGTACTCTCTCAGACTAGCGGAGCTGGCAGGGCAGATACGCAGTATTTT
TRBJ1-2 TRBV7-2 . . CASSPQGFSYTF TGTGCCAGCAGCCCACAGGGCTTTAGCTACACCTTC
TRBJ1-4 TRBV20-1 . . CSVTYREKLFF TGCAGTGTAACCTACAGGGAAAAACTGTTTTTT
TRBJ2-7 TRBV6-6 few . CASCRQANYEQYF TGTGCCAGCTGCAGACAGGCGAACTACGAGCAGTACTTC
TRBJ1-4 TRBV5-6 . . CASSSIQGLNEKLFF TGTGCCAGCAGCTCAATACAGGGCCTTAATGAAAAACTGTTTTTT